This T cell receptor (beta chain) was identified during a study of Ad26.COV2.S vaccination and SARS-CoV-2 variants. Background on the study: Intramuscular Ad26.COV2.S at 5x10^10 or 1x10^11 viral particles.

Specified treatment: some 19 received Ad26.COV2.S at low or high dose, single or two shots; 5 received placebo; per-sample allocation not given. Collection of samples fell on day 63 after the first vaccine or placebo injection. In the vaccine, an Ad26 vector expressed the SARS-CoV-2 spike of the Wuhan strain. About this clone itself: Its antigen is not known.

Profiling relied on immunoSEQ multiplex PCR, and the TCRdb table lists in-frame clones only, not all of them. Among over 250,000 clones, more than 75% were seen once, and the ten largest hold approximately 3.4%. The germline CDR1 and CDR2 sequences are SGHNT and YENEEA. Deletions cut 0 bases from V and 7 bases from J, with 10 bases between. This CDR3 contains 13 residues. Overall study findings and caveats: Comparable non-spike TCR breadth was observed in vaccine and placebo recipients.

The genes are TRBV11-3 and TRBJ2-7; perhaps TRBD1 as D (5 bases). The TCR sequence derives from a person between 18 and 60 years old who received the Ad26.COV2.S COVID-19 vaccine or a placebo. The sample was peripheral blood, taken in a trial of Ad26.COV2.S vaccine versus placebo. The chain's CDR3 is CASSLDHRQEQYF. Written as DNA, the CDR3 is TGTGCCAGCAGCTTAGACCACAGACAGGAGCAGTACTTC.